The 2 T cell receptor beta chains below come from one sample, sequenced in a study of cytomegalovirus exposure and HLA in healthy donors. Researchers ran the PCR with 60 Vbeta and 13 Jbeta primers. Clones were sequenced by immunoSEQ multiplex PCR, and TCRdb holds only the in-frame ones, with some missing. Of about 200,000 clones in the sample, around 77% are singletons; the top ten hold just under 3%. The sample taken for sequencing was PBMCs. Receptors originate from a woman between 25 and 40 years old in good health and CMV-seronegative.

This rearrangement joins TRBV7-9 to TRBJ1-4, with TRBD1 matching over 9 bases. V lost 11 bases, J lost 11 bases, and 12 bases stayed unmatched. Per the germline V gene, CDR1 is SEHNR and CDR2 is FQNEAQ (reference sequence). There are 13 residues in the CDR3. The CDR3 protein is CAWGRDRARKLFF. In DNA form, the CDR3 reads TGTGCCTGGGGTCGGGACAGGGCTCGGAAACTGTTTTTT.

The chain links TRBV28 to TRBJ2-7, with TRBD2 as a possible D gene (5 bases). The CDR3 loop spans 13 amino acids. Germline V CDR1 and CDR2: MDHEN, SYDVKM. The V end lost 4 bases, the J end lost 9 bases, and 16 bases lay between the germline ends. In DNA, the CDR3 is TGTGCCAGCAGTTCCTCCAACTTACTAGGGCAGTACTTC. Protein product: CASSSSNLLGQYF.